Listed below are T cell receptor beta chains from one sample, sequenced in a study of CD8 T cells in ankylosing spondylitis. TCRdb re-called the 5' RACE reads through MiXCR, storing one row per CDR3 protein. The data hold roughly 160,000 distinct CDR3 sequences, with around 10% observed a single time. The specimen was blood, either unsorted or a sorted T cell fraction (not recorded which). These receptors all come from a male donor with ankylosing spondylitis or in good health (not recorded which). Both conserved end residues are part of each CDR3. Fields, in order: V gene, J gene, CDR3 protein.

V gene: TRBV12-3/TRBV12-4; J gene: TRBJ2-3; CDR3 protein: CASSLNSGTDTQYF
V gene: TRBV7-9; J gene: TRBJ2-7; CDR3 protein: CASSPQLAGAPAYEQYF
V gene: TRBV11-2; J gene: TRBJ2-3; CDR3 protein: CASRRSGRSRTDTQYF
V gene: TRBV6-1; J gene: TRBJ2-7; CDR3 protein: CASRPSQGLGEQYF
V gene: TRBV12-3/TRBV12-4; J gene: TRBJ1-5; CDR3 protein: CASSFNRGNQPQHF
V gene: TRBV7-9; J gene: TRBJ1-1; CDR3 protein: CASSPTRGTEGAFF
V gene: TRBV6-5; J gene: TRBJ2-2; CDR3 protein: CASRSGGELFF
V gene: TRBV13; J gene: TRBJ2-1; CDR3 protein: CASSFGGNYNEQFF
V gene: TRBV6-5; J gene: TRBJ1-1; CDR3 protein: CASRLRSGQAPMNTEAFF
V gene: TRBV12-3/TRBV12-4; J gene: TRBJ2-4; CDR3 protein: CASSLTGENIQYF
V gene: TRBV6-4; J gene: TRBJ2-7; CDR3 protein: CASSDSISGRIPYEQYF
V gene: TRBV11-2; J gene: TRBJ1-3; CDR3 protein: CASSLGGQGLLSGNTIYF
V gene: TRBV20-1; J gene: TRBJ2-5; CDR3 protein: CSARMQETQYF
V gene: TRBV20-1; J gene: TRBJ2-5; CDR3 protein: CSAPRDRETQYF
V gene: TRBV5-1; J gene: TRBJ2-7; CDR3 protein: CASSYDGYSGEQYF
V gene: TRBV20-1; J gene: TRBJ1-2; CDR3 protein: CSAEGRSGYGYTF
V gene: TRBV2; J gene: TRBJ2-2; CDR3 protein: CASMVPGLAASGELFF
V gene: TRBV29-1; J gene: TRBJ2-7; CDR3 protein: CSVVLGQGGRRRYEQYF
V gene: TRBV4-3; J gene: TRBJ1-5; CDR3 protein: CASSQEVSRGGNQPQHF
V gene: TRBV28; J gene: TRBJ1-6; CDR3 protein: CASSLLGDNSPLHF